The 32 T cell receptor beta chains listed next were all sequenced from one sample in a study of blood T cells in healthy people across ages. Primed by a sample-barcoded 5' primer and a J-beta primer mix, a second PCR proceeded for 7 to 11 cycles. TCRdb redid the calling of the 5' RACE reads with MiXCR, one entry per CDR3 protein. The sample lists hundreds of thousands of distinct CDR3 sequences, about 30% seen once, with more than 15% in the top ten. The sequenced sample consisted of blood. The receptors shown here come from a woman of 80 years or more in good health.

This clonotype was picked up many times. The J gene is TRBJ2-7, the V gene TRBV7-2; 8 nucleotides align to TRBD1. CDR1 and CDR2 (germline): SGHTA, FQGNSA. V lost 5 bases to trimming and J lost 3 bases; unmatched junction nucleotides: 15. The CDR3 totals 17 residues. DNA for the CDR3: TGTGCCAGCAGCCCAGACAGGGGCGGGTACAACTTCTACGAGCAGTACTTC. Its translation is CASSPDRGGYNFYEQYF.

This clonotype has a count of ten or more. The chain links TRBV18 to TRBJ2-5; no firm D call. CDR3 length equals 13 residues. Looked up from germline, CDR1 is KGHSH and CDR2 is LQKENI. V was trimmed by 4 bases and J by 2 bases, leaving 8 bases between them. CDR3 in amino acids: CASSLNAQETQYF. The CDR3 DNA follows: TGTGCCAGCTCACTCAACGCACAAGAGACCCAGTACTTC.

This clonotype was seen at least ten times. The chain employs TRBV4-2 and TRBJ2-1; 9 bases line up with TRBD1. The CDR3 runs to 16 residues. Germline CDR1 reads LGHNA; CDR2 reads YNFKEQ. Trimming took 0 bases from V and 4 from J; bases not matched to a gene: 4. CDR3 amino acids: CASSQEEQGAYNEQFF. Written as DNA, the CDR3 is TGTGCCAGCAGCCAAGAAGAACAGGGGGCATACAATGAGCAGTTCTTC.

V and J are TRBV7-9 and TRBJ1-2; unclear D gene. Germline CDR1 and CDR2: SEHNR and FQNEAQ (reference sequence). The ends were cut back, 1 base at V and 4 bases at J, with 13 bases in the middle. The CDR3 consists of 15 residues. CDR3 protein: CASSLGRLTTYGYTF. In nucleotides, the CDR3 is TGTGCCAGCAGCTTAGGTCGTCTCACGACCTATGGCTACACCTTC.

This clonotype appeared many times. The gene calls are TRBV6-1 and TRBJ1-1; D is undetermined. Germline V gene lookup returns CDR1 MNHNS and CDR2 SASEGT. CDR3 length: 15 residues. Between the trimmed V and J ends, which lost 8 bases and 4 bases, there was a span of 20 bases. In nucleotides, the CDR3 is TGTGCCAGCTGTCGGGGTGTACAGACTTGCACTGAAGCTTTCTTT. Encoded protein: CASCRGVQTCTEAFF.

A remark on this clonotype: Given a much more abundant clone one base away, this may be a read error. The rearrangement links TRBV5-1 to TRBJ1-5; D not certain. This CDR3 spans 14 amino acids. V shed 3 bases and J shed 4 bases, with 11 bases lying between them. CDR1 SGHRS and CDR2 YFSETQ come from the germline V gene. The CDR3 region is CASSWAAGNQPQHF. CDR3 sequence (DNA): TGCGCCAGCAGCTGGGCGGCAGGTAATCAGCCCCAGCATTTT.

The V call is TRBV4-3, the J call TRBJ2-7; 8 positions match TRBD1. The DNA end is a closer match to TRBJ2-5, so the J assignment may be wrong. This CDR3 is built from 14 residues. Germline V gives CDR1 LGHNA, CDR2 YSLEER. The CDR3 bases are TGCGCCAGCAGCCAAGGCAGACAGGGGACGACCCAGTACTTC. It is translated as CASSQGRQGTTQYF.

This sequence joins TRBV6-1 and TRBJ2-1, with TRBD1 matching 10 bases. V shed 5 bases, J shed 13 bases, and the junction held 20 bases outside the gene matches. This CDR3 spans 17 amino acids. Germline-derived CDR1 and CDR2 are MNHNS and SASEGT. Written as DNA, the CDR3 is TGTGCCAGCAGTCCACGAGGCGGACAGGGGGTTTGGGAGACCCAGTTCTTC. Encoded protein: CASSPRGGQGVWETQFF.

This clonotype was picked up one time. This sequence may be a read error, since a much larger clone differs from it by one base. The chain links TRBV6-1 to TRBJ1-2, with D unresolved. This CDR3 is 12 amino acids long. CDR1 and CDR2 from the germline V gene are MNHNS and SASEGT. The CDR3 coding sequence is TGTGCCAGCAGTCAAGCAGGTGGGGGCTACACCTTC. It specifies CASSQAGGGYTF.

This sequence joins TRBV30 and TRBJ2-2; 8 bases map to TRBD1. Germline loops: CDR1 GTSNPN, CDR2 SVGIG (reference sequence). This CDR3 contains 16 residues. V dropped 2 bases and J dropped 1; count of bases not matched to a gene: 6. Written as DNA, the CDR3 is TGTGCCTGGAGTAAGAGGACAGGGCTGAACACCGGGGAGCTGTTTTTT. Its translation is CAWSKRTGLNTGELFF. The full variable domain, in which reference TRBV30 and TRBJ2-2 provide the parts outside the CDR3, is SQTIHQWPATLVQPVGSPLSLECTVEGTSNPNLYWYRQAAGRGLQLLFYSVGIGQISSEVPQNLSASRPQDRQFILSSKKLLLSDSGFYLCAWSKRTGLNTGELFFGEGSRLTVL.

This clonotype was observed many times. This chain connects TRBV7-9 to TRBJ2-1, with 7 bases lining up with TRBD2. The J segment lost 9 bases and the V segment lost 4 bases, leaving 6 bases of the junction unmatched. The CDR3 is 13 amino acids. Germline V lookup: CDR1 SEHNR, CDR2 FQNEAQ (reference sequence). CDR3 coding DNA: TGTGCCAGCAGCTCCTATAGCGGGTTTGAGCAGTTCTTC. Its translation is CASSSYSGFEQFF.

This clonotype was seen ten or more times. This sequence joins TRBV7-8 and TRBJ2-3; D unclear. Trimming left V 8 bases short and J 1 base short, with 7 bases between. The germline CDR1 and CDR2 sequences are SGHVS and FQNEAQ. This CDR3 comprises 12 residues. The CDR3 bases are TGTGCCAGCGGATATGGCACAGATACGCAGTATTTT. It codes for CASGYGTDTQYF.

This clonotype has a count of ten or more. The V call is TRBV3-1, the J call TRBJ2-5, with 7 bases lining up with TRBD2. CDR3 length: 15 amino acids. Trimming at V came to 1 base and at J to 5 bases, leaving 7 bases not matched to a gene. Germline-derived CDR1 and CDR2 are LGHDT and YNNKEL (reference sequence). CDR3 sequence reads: CASSQGSAGRETQYF. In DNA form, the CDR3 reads TGTGCCAGCAGCCAAGGTTCAGCGGGGAGGGAGACCCAGTACTTC.

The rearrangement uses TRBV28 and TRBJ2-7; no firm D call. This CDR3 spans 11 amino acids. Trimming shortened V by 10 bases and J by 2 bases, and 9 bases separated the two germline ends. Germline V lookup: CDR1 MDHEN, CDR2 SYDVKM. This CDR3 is CANKTPYEQYF. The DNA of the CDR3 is TGTGCCAACAAAACCCCCTACGAGCAGTACTTC.

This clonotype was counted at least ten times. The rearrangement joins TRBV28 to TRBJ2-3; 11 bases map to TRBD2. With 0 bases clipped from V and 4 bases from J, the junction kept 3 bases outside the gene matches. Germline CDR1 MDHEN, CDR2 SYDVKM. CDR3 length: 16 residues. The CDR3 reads CASSLWTSGVPDTQYF. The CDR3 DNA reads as TGTGCCAGCAGTTTATGGACTAGCGGGGTCCCAGATACGCAGTATTTT.

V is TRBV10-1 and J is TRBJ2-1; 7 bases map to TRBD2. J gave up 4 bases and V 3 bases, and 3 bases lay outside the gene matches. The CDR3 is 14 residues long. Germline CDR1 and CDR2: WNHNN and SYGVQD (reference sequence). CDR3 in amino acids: CASSDRRGYNEQFF. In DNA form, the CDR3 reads TGCGCCAGCAGTGATAGGCGGGGGTACAATGAGCAGTTCTTC.

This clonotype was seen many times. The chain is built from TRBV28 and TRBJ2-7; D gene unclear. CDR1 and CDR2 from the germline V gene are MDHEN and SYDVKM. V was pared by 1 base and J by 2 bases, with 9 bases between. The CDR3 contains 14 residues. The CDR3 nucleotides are TGTGCCAGCAGTTTATACCGGGCCCCCTACGAGCAGTACTTC. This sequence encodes CASSLYRAPYEQYF. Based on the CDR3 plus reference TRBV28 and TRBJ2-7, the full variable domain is DVKVTQSSRYLVKRTGEKVFLECVQDMDHENMFWYRQDPGLGLRLIYFSYDVKMKEKGDIPEGYSVSREKKERFSLILESASTNQTSMYLCASSLYRAPYEQYFGPGTRLTVT.

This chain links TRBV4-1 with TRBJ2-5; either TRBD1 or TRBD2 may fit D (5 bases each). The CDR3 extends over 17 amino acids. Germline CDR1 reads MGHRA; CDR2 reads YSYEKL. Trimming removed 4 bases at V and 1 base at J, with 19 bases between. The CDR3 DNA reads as TGCGCCAGCAGCCCGACAGCCGGGACCTCAGTCCAAGAGACCCAGTACTTC. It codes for CASSPTAGTSVQETQYF.

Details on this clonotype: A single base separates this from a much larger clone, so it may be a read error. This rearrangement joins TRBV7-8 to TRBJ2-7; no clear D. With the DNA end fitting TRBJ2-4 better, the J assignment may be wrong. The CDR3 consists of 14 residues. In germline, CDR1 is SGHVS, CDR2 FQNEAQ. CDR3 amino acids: CASSPAETGYIQYF. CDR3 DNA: TGTGCCAGCAGCCCGGCCGAGACGGGCTACATTCAGTACTTC.

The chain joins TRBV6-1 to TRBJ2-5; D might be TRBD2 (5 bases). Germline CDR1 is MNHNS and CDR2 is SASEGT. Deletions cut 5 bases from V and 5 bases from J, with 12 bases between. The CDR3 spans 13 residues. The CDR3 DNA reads TGTGCCAGCAGTTGGACTCAACGGGAGACCCAGTACTTC. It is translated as CASSWTQRETQYF.

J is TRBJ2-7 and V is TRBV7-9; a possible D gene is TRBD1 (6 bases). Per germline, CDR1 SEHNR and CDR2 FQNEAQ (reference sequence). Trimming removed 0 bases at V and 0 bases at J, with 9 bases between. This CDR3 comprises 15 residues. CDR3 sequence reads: CASSLAMDSSYEQYV. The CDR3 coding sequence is TGTGCCAGCAGCTTAGCGATGGACAGCTCCTACGAGCAGTACGTC.

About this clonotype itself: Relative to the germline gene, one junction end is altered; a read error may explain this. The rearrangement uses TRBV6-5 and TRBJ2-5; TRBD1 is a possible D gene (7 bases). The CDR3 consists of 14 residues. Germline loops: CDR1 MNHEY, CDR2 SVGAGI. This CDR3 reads CASSYGQEGEAQYF. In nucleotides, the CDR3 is TGTGCCAGCAGTTATGGACAGGAGGGAGAGGCCCAGTACTTT.

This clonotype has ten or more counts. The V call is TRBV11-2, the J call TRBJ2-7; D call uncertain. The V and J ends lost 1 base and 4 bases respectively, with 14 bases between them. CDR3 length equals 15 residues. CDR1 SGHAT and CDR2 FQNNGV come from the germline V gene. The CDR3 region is CASSLVSQALYEQYF. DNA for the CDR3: TGTGCCAGCAGCTTAGTATCTCAGGCGTTGTACGAGCAGTACTTC.

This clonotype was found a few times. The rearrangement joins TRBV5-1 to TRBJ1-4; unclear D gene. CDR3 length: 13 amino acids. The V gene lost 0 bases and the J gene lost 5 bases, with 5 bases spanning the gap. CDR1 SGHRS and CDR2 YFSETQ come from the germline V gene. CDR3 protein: CASSLGINEKLFF. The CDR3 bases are TGCGCCAGCAGCTTGGGAATCAATGAAAAACTGTTTTTT.

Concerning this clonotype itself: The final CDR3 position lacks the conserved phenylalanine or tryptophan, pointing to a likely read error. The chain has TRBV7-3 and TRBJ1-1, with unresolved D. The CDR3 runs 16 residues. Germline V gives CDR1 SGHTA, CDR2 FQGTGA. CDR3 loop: CASSLMPASLNTGAFY. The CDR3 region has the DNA TGTGCCAGCAGCTTAATGCCGGCCTCATTGAACACTGGAGCTTTCTAT.

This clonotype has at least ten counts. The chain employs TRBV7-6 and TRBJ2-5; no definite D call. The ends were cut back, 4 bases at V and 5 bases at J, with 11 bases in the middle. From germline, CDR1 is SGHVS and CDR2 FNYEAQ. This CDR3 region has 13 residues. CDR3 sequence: CASSSQGSETQYF. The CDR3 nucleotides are TGTGCCAGCAGCTCCCAAGGGTCGGAGACCCAGTACTTC.

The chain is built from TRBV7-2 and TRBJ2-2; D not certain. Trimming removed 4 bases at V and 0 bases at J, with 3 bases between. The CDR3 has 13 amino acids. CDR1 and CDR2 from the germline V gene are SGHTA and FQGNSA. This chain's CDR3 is CASSYTNTGELFF. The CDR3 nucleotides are TGTGCCAGCAGCTACACGAACACCGGGGAGCTGTTTTTT.

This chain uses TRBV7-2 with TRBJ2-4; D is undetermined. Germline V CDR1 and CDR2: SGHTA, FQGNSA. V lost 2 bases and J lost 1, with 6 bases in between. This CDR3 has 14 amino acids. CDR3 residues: CASSLLSAKNIQYF. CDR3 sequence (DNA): TGTGCCAGCAGCTTACTATCCGCCAAAAACATTCAGTACTTC.

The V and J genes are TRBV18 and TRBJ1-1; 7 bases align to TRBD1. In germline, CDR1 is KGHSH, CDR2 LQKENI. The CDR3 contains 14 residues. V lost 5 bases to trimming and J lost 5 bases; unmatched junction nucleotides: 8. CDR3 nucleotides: TGTGCCAGCTCAGCGAGACAGGGATCGACTGAAGCTTTCTTT. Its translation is CASSARQGSTEAFF.

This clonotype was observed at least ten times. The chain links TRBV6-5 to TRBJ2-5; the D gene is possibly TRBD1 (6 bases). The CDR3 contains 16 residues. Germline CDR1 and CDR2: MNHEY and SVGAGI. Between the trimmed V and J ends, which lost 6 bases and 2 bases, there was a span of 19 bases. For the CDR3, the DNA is TGTGCCAGCAGGCCCAGTCACGGGACACCACAAGAGACCCAGTACTTC. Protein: CASRPSHGTPQETQYF.

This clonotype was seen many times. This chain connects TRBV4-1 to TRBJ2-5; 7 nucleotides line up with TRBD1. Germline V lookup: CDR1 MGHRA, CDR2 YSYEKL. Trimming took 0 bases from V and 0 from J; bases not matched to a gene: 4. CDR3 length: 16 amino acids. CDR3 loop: CASSQDMTGNQETQYF. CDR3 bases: TGCGCCAGCAGCCAAGATATGACAGGGAACCAAGAGACCCAGTACTTC.

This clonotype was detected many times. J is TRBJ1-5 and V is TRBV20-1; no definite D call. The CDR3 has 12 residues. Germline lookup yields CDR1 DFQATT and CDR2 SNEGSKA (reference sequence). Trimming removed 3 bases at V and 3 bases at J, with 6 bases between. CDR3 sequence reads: CSASRLNQPQHF. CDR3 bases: TGCAGTGCTAGTCGTCTCAATCAGCCCCAGCATTTT.